This T cell receptor beta chain was documented in a study of blood T cell repertoires in COVID-19. The germline V gene encodes CDR1 SGHNT and CDR2 YYREEE (reference sequence). CDR3 length: 18 residues. After removal of 4 bases from V and 1 base from J, the junction contained 16 bases not matched to a gene. Assay: immunoSEQ multiplex PCR; the TCRdb copy retains only in-frame clones and omits some. The sample records around 100,000 clones, around 90% being singletons. The chain joins TRBV5-4 to TRBJ1-1; 7 bases are a match to TRBD1. Sequencing used peripheral blood. The source of this sequence is a human donor in a cohort sampled during active COVID-19. The CDR3 DNA reads TGTGCCAGCAGCGGAATTGGGACAGCCAGTTGGAGGAACACTGAAGCTTTCTTT. It translates to CASSGIGTASWRNTEAFF.